This is a list of T cell receptor beta chains from one sample in a study of metastatic and nonmetastatic thyroid tumors. TCRdb re-called the PCR reads via MiXCR. The sample carries 23,000 or so clones, approximately 30% recorded once. The material sequenced was tumor tissue. These receptors originate from a female donor with papillary thyroid cancer or a benign thyroid nodule (not recorded which). Some clones in this sample may be carry-over from other donors' samples. The CDR3 runs from the conserved cysteine through the conserved F or W. A D gene is named only where the DNA matches it firmly. Clone size is stated in some rows and not others, as once, few, many or a class when expanded.

d_call: TRBD2
v_call: TRBV11-1
j_call: TRBJ2-1
clone_size: NA
cdr3_nt: TGTGCCAGCAGCTTAGTACTAGCGGGACTCAATGAGCAGTTCTTC
cdr3_aa: CASSLVLAGLNEQFF

d_call: TRBD1
v_call: TRBV6-1
j_call: TRBJ2-7
clone_size: NA
cdr3_nt: TGTGCCAGTTCTAAGGACAGGGGGTCATACGAGCAGTACTTC
cdr3_aa: CASSKDRGSYEQYF

d_call: NA
v_call: TRBV7-2
j_call: TRBJ2-7
clone_size: NA
cdr3_nt: TGTGCCAGCAGCTTAGGAGGGGGGCTATTCTACGAGCAGTACTTC
cdr3_aa: CASSLGGGLFYEQYF

d_call: TRBD2
v_call: TRBV20-1
j_call: TRBJ2-7
clone_size: many
cdr3_nt: TGCAGTGCTAGACTAGCGGGGGGCTCTTCCTACGAGCAGTACTTC
cdr3_aa: CSARLAGGSSYEQYF

d_call: NA
v_call: TRBV4-3
j_call: TRBJ2-3
clone_size: many
cdr3_nt: TGCGCCAGCAGCCCTCCGGGGGGCGCTTCCCACACAGATACGCAGTATTTT
cdr3_aa: CASSPPGGASHTDTQYF

d_call: NA
v_call: TRBV7-3
j_call: TRBJ1-1
clone_size: many
cdr3_nt: TGTGCCAGCAGCCTTGGTTGGCACACTGAAGCTTTCTTT
cdr3_aa: CASSLGWHTEAFF

d_call: TRBD1
v_call: TRBV3-1
j_call: TRBJ1-4
clone_size: NA
cdr3_nt: TGTGCCAGCAGTCCCGGGACAGGGGCTGAAAAACTGTTTTTT
cdr3_aa: CASSPGTGAEKLFF

d_call: TRBD2
v_call: TRBV20-1
j_call: TRBJ2-1
clone_size: NA
cdr3_nt: TGCAGTGCTAGGACTAGCGTCGACTACAATGAGCAGTTCTTC
cdr3_aa: CSARTSVDYNEQFF

d_call: TRBD1
v_call: TRBV7-2
j_call: TRBJ1-2
clone_size: NA
cdr3_nt: TGTGCCAGCAGCTTAGAGGGCAGGGGGGGCTATGGCTACACCTTC
cdr3_aa: CASSLEGRGGYGYTF

d_call: NA
v_call: TRBV2
j_call: TRBJ1-1
clone_size: few
cdr3_nt: TGTGCCAGCAGGTTGGTCACTCAAGCTTTCTTT
cdr3_aa: CASRLVTQAFF

d_call: NA
v_call: TRBV6-1
j_call: TRBJ2-5
clone_size: few
cdr3_nt: TGTGCCAGCAGCAGGGGCTTGGGCCCGGAAGAGACCCAGTACTTC
cdr3_aa: CASSRGLGPEETQYF

d_call: NA
v_call: TRBV7-2
j_call: TRBJ2-3
clone_size: many
cdr3_nt: TGTGCCAGCAGCTTAGCGGCCTACCCTAAATCCACAGATACGCAGTATTTT
cdr3_aa: CASSLAAYPKSTDTQYF

d_call: NA
v_call: TRBV6-1
j_call: TRBJ2-7
clone_size: medium-sized
cdr3_nt: TGTGCCAGCAGTGCGGGGCAGGGTGGCGACGAGCAGTACTTC
cdr3_aa: CASSAGQGGDEQYF

d_call: NA
v_call: TRBV28
j_call: TRBJ2-4
clone_size: NA
cdr3_nt: TGTGCCAGCAGTGGGCCTTTAGCGGACCTTCAGTACTTC
cdr3_aa: CASSGPLADLQYF

d_call: TRBD2
v_call: TRBV30
j_call: TRBJ2-5
clone_size: NA
cdr3_nt: TGTGCCTGGACCCAGGGACTAGCGGGAGGAGGAGGGGAGACCCAGTACTTC
cdr3_aa: CAWTQGLAGGGGETQYF

d_call: NA
v_call: TRBV9
j_call: TRBJ1-6
clone_size: many
cdr3_nt: TGTGCCAGCAGCGCTGCACGGGTAGAATCACCCCTCCACTTT
cdr3_aa: CASSAARVESPLHF

d_call: NA
v_call: TRBV9
j_call: TRBJ2-7
clone_size: NA
cdr3_nt: TGTGCCAGCAGTAAAGTCGGACAGTTCGAGCAGTACTTC
cdr3_aa: CASSKVGQFEQYF

d_call: NA
v_call: TRBV7-8
j_call: TRBJ2-5
clone_size: once
cdr3_nt: TGTGCCAGCGCCCCCGAGGGGTGGGGGCAAGAGACCCAGTACTTC
cdr3_aa: CASAPEGWGQETQYF

d_call: NA
v_call: TRBV20-1
j_call: TRBJ1-2
clone_size: many
cdr3_nt: TGCAGTGCTATTACAGGATCGGACTATGGCTACACCTTC
cdr3_aa: CSAITGSDYGYTF

d_call: TRBD2
v_call: TRBV15
j_call: TRBJ2-5
clone_size: NA
cdr3_nt: TGTGCCACCAGCGGAGACTCTAGCGGAGGAGAGACCCAATACTTC
cdr3_aa: CATSGDSSGGETQYF

d_call: NA
v_call: TRBV28
j_call: TRBJ1-6
clone_size: few
cdr3_nt: TGTGCCAGCATGTGGGGAGCATGGGGCTCCTATAATTCACCCCTCCACTTT
cdr3_aa: CASMWGAWGSYNSPLHF

d_call: TRBD2
v_call: TRBV6-2/TRBV6-3
j_call: TRBJ2-5
clone_size: NA
cdr3_nt: TGTGCCAGTCTGCTTTGGACTAGCGGGTCTTTCCAAGAGACCCAGTACTTC
cdr3_aa: CASLLWTSGSFQETQYF

d_call: NA
v_call: TRBV9
j_call: TRBJ2-2
clone_size: many
cdr3_nt: TGTGCCAGCAGCGGTGTTGGGGACACCGGGGAGCTGTTTTTT
cdr3_aa: CASSGVGDTGELFF

d_call: TRBD1
v_call: TRBV7-2
j_call: TRBJ1-1
clone_size: NA
cdr3_nt: TGTGCCAGCATGACGACAGGGGTCATTTCGGCTTTCTTT
cdr3_aa: CASMTTGVISAFF

d_call: TRBD1
v_call: TRBV27
j_call: TRBJ1-2
clone_size: many
cdr3_nt: TGTGCCAGCAGTTTCGGGACAGGGGGGACCTATGGCTACACCTTC
cdr3_aa: CASSFGTGGTYGYTF

d_call: NA
v_call: TRBV5-1
j_call: TRBJ1-2
clone_size: NA
cdr3_nt: TGCGCCAGCATCGTCGGGGTTTTGTATGGCTACACCTTC
cdr3_aa: CASIVGVLYGYTF

d_call: TRBD1
v_call: TRBV6-1
j_call: TRBJ2-2
clone_size: few
cdr3_nt: TGTGCCATCCGGGACAGAGACACCGGGGAGCTGTTTTTT
cdr3_aa: CAIRDRDTGELFF

d_call: TRBD1
v_call: TRBV29-1
j_call: TRBJ1-2
clone_size: many
cdr3_nt: TGCAGCGTTGATCCCCACTTACGGACAGGAGAAGGCTACACCTTC
cdr3_aa: CSVDPHLRTGEGYTF

d_call: NA
v_call: TRBV18
j_call: TRBJ1-2
clone_size: NA
cdr3_nt: TGTGCCAGCTCACCCGGGTCAACTCGCTACACCTTC
cdr3_aa: CASSPGSTRYTF

d_call: TRBD2
v_call: TRBV5-1
j_call: TRBJ2-1
clone_size: NA
cdr3_nt: TGCGCCAGCAGCTTCCCAGCGGGGAACTACAATGAGCAGTTCTTC
cdr3_aa: CASSFPAGNYNEQFF

d_call: TRBD2
v_call: TRBV11-2
j_call: TRBJ2-1
clone_size: NA
cdr3_nt: TGTGCCAGCAGCCCCCTTGGGACTAGCGGGAGGTCTGAGCAGTTCTTC
cdr3_aa: CASSPLGTSGRSEQFF

d_call: TRBD1
v_call: TRBV5-5
j_call: TRBJ2-1
clone_size: many
cdr3_nt: TGTGCCAGCAGTTTGACAGGGAATCCCTTCAATGAGCAGTTCTTC
cdr3_aa: CASSLTGNPFNEQFF

d_call: TRBD2
v_call: TRBV11-2
j_call: TRBJ2-1
clone_size: NA
cdr3_nt: TGTGCCAGCAGCCGTCTGGGGGCGGGGGGGTTAAATGAGCAGTTCTTC
cdr3_aa: CASSRLGAGGLNEQFF

d_call: NA
v_call: TRBV9
j_call: TRBJ2-4
clone_size: many
cdr3_nt: TGTGCCAGCAGCGCAGCTATTCAGTTCAGCAAAAACATTCAGTACTTC
cdr3_aa: CASSAAIQFSKNIQYF

d_call: TRBD1
v_call: TRBV19
j_call: TRBJ2-2
clone_size: NA
cdr3_nt: TGTGCCCCGACAGGGAAGAACACCGTGGAGCTTTTTTTT
cdr3_aa: CAPTGKNTVELFF

d_call: NA
v_call: TRBV19
j_call: TRBJ1-5
clone_size: many
cdr3_nt: TGTGCCAGTATTCCCTCGCAGGGTAGGAATCAGCCCCAGCATTTT
cdr3_aa: CASIPSQGRNQPQHF

d_call: TRBD2
v_call: TRBV2
j_call: TRBJ2-3
clone_size: many
cdr3_nt: TGTGCCAGCAGAGCCGGGACTAGCGGCACAGATACGCAGTATTTT
cdr3_aa: CASRAGTSGTDTQYF

d_call: NA
v_call: TRBV30
j_call: TRBJ1-4
clone_size: many
cdr3_nt: TGTGCCTGGGCGGGGACGGCTGCAACTAATGAAAAACTGTTTTTT
cdr3_aa: CAWAGTAATNEKLFF

d_call: NA
v_call: TRBV11-2
j_call: TRBJ1-4
clone_size: many
cdr3_nt: TGTGCCAGCAGCTTACAGGTGTCTGAAAAACTGTTTTTT
cdr3_aa: CASSLQVSEKLFF

d_call: NA
v_call: TRBV5-5
j_call: TRBJ1-2
clone_size: NA
cdr3_nt: TGTGCCAGCAGCCCTTTGCCGTCGGGAGGGTATGGCTACACCTTC
cdr3_aa: CASSPLPSGGYGYTF

d_call: NA
v_call: TRBV11-1
j_call: TRBJ2-3
clone_size: many
cdr3_nt: TGTGCCAGCAGCTTAAACAGCGGCGTTAGCACAGATACGCAGTATTTT
cdr3_aa: CASSLNSGVSTDTQYF

d_call: NA
v_call: TRBV20-1
j_call: TRBJ1-1
clone_size: NA
cdr3_nt: TGCAGTGCTAGAGGTAGGGGGGACACTGAAGCTTTCTTT
cdr3_aa: CSARGRGDTEAFF